The rows below give T cell receptor beta chains drawn from one sample of a study of shared clonotypes between healthy human individuals. The protocol was immunoSEQ multiplex PCR, while the TCRdb copy is restricted to in-frame clones and leaves out a portion. The sample lists some 1,900,000 clones, about 94% seen once, with roughly 1.2% in the top ten. Sequencing used naive CD8+ T cells sorted from blood. The receptors stem from a young man in good health. The CDR3 runs from the conserved cysteine through the conserved F or W. The order of the fields is D gene, clone size, V gene, J gene, CDR3 DNA, CDR3 protein. The D gene is left open where the match is weak. Expanded clones are given a class, and other clones once, few, many or no size at all.

-,-,TRBV2,TRBJ2-1,TGTGCCAGCGAGGAGGAGTCGAATGAGCAGTTCTTC,CASEEESNEQFF
-,-,TRBV4-1,TRBJ1-2,TGCGCCAGCAGCCAAGATCACCCGGGTGGCTATGGCTACACCTTC,CASSQDHPGGYGYTF
-,-,TRBV5-5,TRBJ2-7,TGTGCCAGCAGCTACGGGGGCAACTACGAGCAGTACTTC,CASSYGGNYEQYF
-,-,TRBV7-8,TRBJ2-7,TGTGCCAGCAGCCCTGCCCGGGCATCCTACGAGCAGTACTTC,CASSPARASYEQYF
TRBD1,few,TRBV7-9,TRBJ1-5,TGTGCCAGCAGCTTAGGGCTCGGGACAGGGGATCAGCCCCAGCATTTT,CASSLGLGTGDQPQHF
-,-,TRBV5-6,TRBJ2-7,TGTGCCAGCAGCTTGCCGACGGATTACGAGCAGTACTTC,CASSLPTDYEQYF
TRBD2,-,TRBV5-1,TRBJ2-3,TGCGCCAGCAGCTTGGTCGGGACTAGAGGGGCAGATACGCAGTATTTT,CASSLVGTRGADTQYF
-,-,TRBV19,TRBJ2-7,TGTGCCAGTCCCCCGGACCTAGGCCGGGACGAGCAGTACTTC,CASPPDLGRDEQYF
TRBD1,-,TRBV7-2,TRBJ1-5,TGTGCCAGCAGCGCCCAAACAGGGGATGATCAGCCCCAGCATTTT,CASSAQTGDDQPQHF
-,-,TRBV5-4,TRBJ2-3,TGTGCCAGCAGCTTGGGTTGGGGTGCGGATACGCAGTATTTT,CASSLGWGADTQYF
-,-,TRBV28,TRBJ2-7,TGTGCCAGCAGCCCGGGACGGGGCTACGAGCAGTACTTC,CASSPGRGYEQYF
TRBD1,-,TRBV27,TRBJ1-2,TGTGCCATCCGGACAGGGGGCGTTGGCTACACCTTC,CAIRTGGVGYTF
TRBD2,-,TRBV10-3,TRBJ2-2,TGTGCCACCAAACCCTATGAGCGGGAGAACACCGGGGAGCTGTTTTTT,CATKPYERENTGELFF
-,-,TRBV30,TRBJ2-3,TGTGCCTGGAGTGTACCTGGGGCTAGCACAGATACGCAGTATTTT,CAWSVPGASTDTQYF
-,-,TRBV7-2,TRBJ1-3,TGTGCCAGCAGCTTTTTGGCTGGAAACACCATATATTTT,CASSFLAGNTIYF
TRBD1,-,TRBV14,TRBJ1-2,TGTGCCAGCAGCCACTTTTTTGGGGGACAGAACTATGGCTACACCTTC,CASSHFFGGQNYGYTF
-,-,TRBV4-1,TRBJ2-3,TGCGCCAGCAGCCCCCAGGTGTCGGGGGATACGCAGTATTTT,CASSPQVSGDTQYF
TRBD2,-,TRBV4-2,TRBJ2-7,TGTGCCAGCAGCCACATAGCGGGGGGAGGAGGGTCCTACGAGCAGTACTTC,CASSHIAGGGGSYEQYF
TRBD2,-,TRBV4-1,TRBJ2-7,TGCGCCAGCAGCCACAGACTAGCGGGAGGTTCCTACGAGCAGTACTTC,CASSHRLAGGSYEQYF
-,-,TRBV14,TRBJ2-2,TGTGCCAGCAGTCAATGGGGTTATAACACCGGGGAGCTGTTTTTT,CASSQWGYNTGELFF
-,-,TRBV27,TRBJ2-6,TGTGCCAGCACCCCTCACGGGCCCTCTGGGGCCAACGTCCTGACTTTC,CASTPHGPSGANVLTF
TRBD2,-,TRBV7-9,TRBJ2-1,TGTGCCAGCAGCTTATCGGCTAGCGGGAGCTCCTACAATGAGCAGTTCTTC,CASSLSASGSSYNEQFF
-,-,TRBV5-8,TRBJ2-7,TGTGCCAGCAGCCCCATCGGGGGTGAAGGGTACGAGCAGTACTTC,CASSPIGGEGYEQYF
TRBD1,-,TRBV7-6,TRBJ1-3,TGTGCCAGCAGCACAGGGACAGGGGGCACGGGAAACACCATATATTTT,CASSTGTGGTGNTIYF
TRBD1,-,TRBV27,TRBJ1-4,TGTGCCTCAGGGGGCATAGGCGAAAAACTGTTTTTT,CASGGIGEKLFF
TRBD2,-,TRBV4-3,TRBJ2-7,TGCGCCAGCAGCCAAGATCTGACTAGCGGCTACGAGCAGTACTTC,CASSQDLTSGYEQYF
-,-,TRBV7-9,TRBJ1-4,TGTGCCAGCAGCCGAACCGGACTTAACGGAAAACTGTTTTTT,CASSRTGLNGKLFF
TRBD1,-,TRBV9,TRBJ2-7,TGTGCCAGCAGCCCCCGACAGGGGAACGAGCAGTACTTC,CASSPRQGNEQYF
-,-,TRBV28,TRBJ1-1,TGTGCCAGCAGTATATTCATCACGGTCAGTGAAGCTTTCTTT,CASSIFITVSEAFF
-,-,TRBV6-1,TRBJ2-7,TGTGCCAGCAGGGAACCAGGGTACGAGCAGTACTTC,CASREPGYEQYF
TRBD2,-,TRBV6-5,TRBJ2-1,TGTGCCAGCAGCCTACGAGGACTAGCGGGCTATGAGCAGTTCTTC,CASSLRGLAGYEQFF
-,once,TRBV30,TRBJ2-1,TGTGCCTGGAGCCCAGGGATTGGGCACAATGAGCAGTTCTTC,CAWSPGIGHNEQFF
TRBD2,-,TRBV28,TRBJ2-3,TGTGCCAGCAGTTTACTAGCGGGGGCCGAGGCAGATACGCAGTATTTT,CASSLLAGAEADTQYF
TRBD2,-,TRBV2,TRBJ2-5,TGTGCCAGCATCTCTAGCGGGATAGCGGAGACCCAGTACTTC,CASISSGIAETQYF
TRBD2,-,TRBV2,TRBJ2-7,TGTGCCAGCAGTTCAGCGGGAGGACCCTACGAGCAGTACTTC,CASSSAGGPYEQYF
TRBD1,-,TRBV10-3,TRBJ1-2,TGTGCCATCAGTGAGCCTTCTAATAATGCCGGACAGGGGGCTGTCTATGGCTACACCTTC,CAISEPSNNAGQGAVYGYTF
-,once,TRBV4-3,TRBJ2-1,TGCGCCAGCAGCCAAGATACCGCAGGTCCTCGCTCCTACAATGAGCAGTTCTTC,CASSQDTAGPRSYNEQFF
TRBD2,-,TRBV5-6,TRBJ2-7,TGTGCCAGCAGCTTCAGTAGCGGGGGGGACTACGAGCAGTACTTC,CASSFSSGGDYEQYF
TRBD2,-,TRBV6-5,TRBJ2-7,TGTGCCAGCAGCCCCGTTCTAGCGGAGTCCTACGAGCAGTACTTC,CASSPVLAESYEQYF
-,-,TRBV6-1,TRBJ2-4,-,CASSEVGVGSAQRDF
TRBD1,-,TRBV5-6,TRBJ1-5,TGTGCCAGCAGCCTACAGGGGGCAAACAATCAGCCCCAGCATTTT,CASSLQGANNQPQHF
-,-,TRBV30,TRBJ2-3,TGTGCCTGGCAGGGACCTATCACAGATACGCAGTATTTT,CAWQGPITDTQYF
TRBD2,-,TRBV7-7,TRBJ2-3,TGTGCTAGCAGCTTAGAAACGGGCGGGAGGGATACGCAGTATTTT,CASSLETGGRDTQYF
-,-,TRBV11-2,TRBJ1-5,TGTGCCAGCAGCTTAGGCGGTGGGGGTGGGCCCCAGCATTTT,CASSLGGGGGPQHF
TRBD2,-,TRBV7-9,TRBJ2-3,TGTGCCACCGGCGAACGGGGGACTAGCGTCGATACGCAGTATTTT,CATGERGTSVDTQYF
-,-,TRBV6-5,TRBJ2-2,TGTGCCAGCAGACCGGTGGGGGGCCCCGGGGAGCTGTTTTTT,CASRPVGGPGELFF
-,-,TRBV2,TRBJ1-2,TGTGCCAGTGGTGGGTCGGTCCTCTATGGCTACACCTTC,CASGGSVLYGYTF
TRBD1,-,TRBV5-5,TRBJ1-4,TGTGCCAGCAGCTGGCCCGGGACAGGGGGAAGATTGAGTGAAAAACTGTTTTTT,CASSWPGTGGRLSEKLFF
-,-,TRBV9,TRBJ2-3,TGTGCCAGCAGCGTAGACGGGATAATTACCACAGATACGCAGTATTTT,CASSVDGIITTDTQYF
TRBD1,once,TRBV6-1,TRBJ2-7,TGTGCCAGCAGTGGGACAGGGAGCTCCTACGAGCAGTACTTC,CASSGTGSSYEQYF
-,-,TRBV30,TRBJ2-1,TGTGCCTGGAGTGCCGGGCGCAATGAGCAGTTCTTC,CAWSAGRNEQFF